This T cell receptor beta chain emerged from a study of T-cell reconstitution after alpha-beta-depleted transplantation in children. Unique molecular identifiers were used in preparing the TCRbeta library. TCRdb reanalysed the PCR reads using MiXCR and keeps one entry per CDR3 protein. Of about 280,000 distinct CDR3 sequences in the sample, 11% were seen once. The CDR3 totals 14 residues. The germline CDR1 and CDR2 sequences are SGDLS and YYNGEE. The ends were cut back, 1 base at V and 5 bases at J, with 7 bases in the middle. The study, taken as a whole, reports: Newly made T cells mostly supplied T-cell counts and diversity one year after transplant.

This clonotype was counted at least ten times. Its antigen is undetermined. The sequence derives from a male patient aged 2-15 years who had a stem cell transplant for chronic granulomatous disease, so the T cells may come from the graft donor. The sequenced sample was peripheral blood, obtained 180 days after TCRalphabeta/CD19-depleted stem cell transplant. The V gene is TRBV9, the J gene TRBJ1-6; D uncertain. CDR3 DNA sequence: TGTGCCAGCAGCGTACTAGGGAATAATTCACCCCTCCACTTT. It yields the protein CASSVLGNNSPLHF.